This TCR beta chain is drawn from a study of technical replicates of blood from a handful of donors. TCRdb's copy holds only in-frame clones and misses some; the assay was immunoSEQ multiplex PCR. The profile shows around 60,000 clones, 80% to 95% of them singletons. The V segment lost 3 bases and the J segment 1 base; nucleotides outside the gene matches: 7. The CDR3 is 16 residues long. Germline V gene sequence: CDR1 SGHRS, CDR2 YFSETQ. The receptor's source is a human donor in good health. Some clones in this sample may be carry-over from other donors' samples. J is TRBJ2-4 and V is TRBV5-1; 7 nucleotides match TRBD1. The source material was PBMCs. CDR3 DNA: TGCGCCAGCAGCTATAACAGGGGTAAGGCCAAAAACATTCAGTACTTC. This gives the protein CASSYNRGKAKNIQYF.